The rows below give T cell receptor beta chains drawn from one sample of a study of T cells in Graves' hyperthyroidism and ophthalmopathy. TCRdb processed the multiplex PCR reads anew with MiXCR; each CDR3 protein has one entry. The sample carries roughly 700,000 distinct CDR3 sequences, about 15% recorded once. Material: blood. All receptors come from a woman aged 18 to 35 with Graves' hyperthyroidism. Both conserved end residues are trimmed from each CDR3. The size field is filled for only some rows; it gives once, few, many or a size class.

V	size	CDR3
TRBV6-1	-	ASSRGQINSGEQY
TRBV7-2	many	ASSPFARGWETQY
TRBV2	many	ASTDQGQLQETQY
TRBV12-3/TRBV12-4	many	ASSSGGVGQPQH
TRBV7-9	many	ASSFPSSEQY
TRBV2	-	ASRGSEAF
TRBV19	-	ASSVRGASAYEQY
TRBV6-2/TRBV6-3	-	ASSHDRYEQY
TRBV5-1	-	ASAPGGARATQY
TRBV27	-	ASSLGYPPETQY
TRBV7-3	-	ASSFSVSTEAF
TRBV2	many	ASMYRGLTYEQY
TRBV19	-	ASKDGPPATDTQY
TRBV20-1	few	SAETTSTDTQY
TRBV20-1	many	SASDRGAYSNQPQH